The sequence of this TCR beta chain was determined in a study of T-cell reconstitution after alpha-beta-depleted transplantation in children (dated by TCRdb to the mid-2010s). In the study overall: Using TCR repertoire profiling, the study followed T-cell immune reconstitution in a quantitative way in children after TCRalphabeta/CD19-depleted allogeneic hematopoietic cell transplantation. Overall study outcomes, separate from this receptor: In some patients, high TCRbeta diversity at day 60 was attributed to recipient T cells and intrathymic progenitors that had survived conditioning. The apparently early recovery of alphabetaT-cell counts about two months after transplant reportedly depended on only several hundred rapidly expanded clones that came from non-depleted graft cells. Hyperexpanded clone frequencies declined over subsequent months; after one year, T-cell counts and TCRbeta diversity were mostly attributed to newly produced T cells.

This clonotype was observed many times. Which antigen it targets is not known. Base qualities are missing; no much larger clone stands one base away. Trimming at the junction amounts to 4 bases on V and 4 bases on J, and the germline ends lie 9 bases apart. The CDR3 covers 13 residues, taking in both the cysteine and the phenylalanine. This entry keeps only the CDR3 DNA: 39 bases, framed from base 1. In the germline V gene, CDR1 corresponds to SGHRS and CDR2 to YFSETQ. Explained via the paper, the time point label denotes: day 60 (about 2 months) after transplantation. The treatment or condition label for this specimen denotes: allogeneic hematopoietic cell transplantation with graft depleted of TCRalphabeta T cells and CD19 B cells. Transplant recipients were children who received TCRalphabeta/CD19-depleted allogeneic hematopoietic cell grafts. The library was generated by PCR. Sequenced on an Illumina HiSeq 2500. TCR libraries were prepared with molecular barcoding, using unique molecular identifiers to normalize TCRbeta repertoire quantification. TCRdb took the public reads, trimmed them with fastp at Q25, ran MiXCR for clone calling and kept in-frame beta chains. Identical CDR3 protein sequences are pooled into one entry, listed with their most common genes and DNA. The sample has 45,000 to 55,000 distinct CDR3 sequences on record, 5.5% to 7.5% of them singletons. The ten largest make up around 30% of the sample.

The V and J segments used are TRBV5-1 and TRBJ1-5; the D segment could be TRBD1, given 6 matching bases. Source: PBMCs, mostly from graft donor cells, taken 60 days after TCRalphabeta/CD19-depleted stem cell transplant. The sequence derives from a female patient between 2 and 10 years old who had a stem cell transplant for aplastic anemia, so the T cells may come from the graft donor. The nucleotide sequence reads as follows: TGCGCCAGCAGCCCAGGGGCGAATCAGCCCCAGCATTTT. Its amino acids are CASSPGANQPQHF. With the portions outside the CDR3 filled from the reference TRBV5-1 and TRBJ1-5 genes, the complete variable region becomes KAGVTQTPRYLIKTRGQQVTLSCSPISGHRSVSWYQQTPGQGLQFLFEYFSETQRNKGNFPGRFSGRQFSNSRSEMNVSTLELGDSALYLCASSPGANQPQHFGDGTRLSIL.